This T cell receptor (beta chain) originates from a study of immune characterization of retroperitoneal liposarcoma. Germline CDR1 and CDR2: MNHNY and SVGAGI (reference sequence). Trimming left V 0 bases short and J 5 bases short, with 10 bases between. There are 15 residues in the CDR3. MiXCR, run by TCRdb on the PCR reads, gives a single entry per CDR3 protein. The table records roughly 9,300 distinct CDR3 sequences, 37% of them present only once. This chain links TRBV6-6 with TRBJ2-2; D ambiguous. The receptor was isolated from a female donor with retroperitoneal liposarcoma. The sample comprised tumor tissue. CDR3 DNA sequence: TGTGCCAGCAGTTACTCGAGAAGCTCTACCGGGGAGCTGTTTTTT. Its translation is CASSYSRSSTGELFF.